The clone carrying this T cell receptor beta chain was found a few times. TCRdb re-analysed the 5' RACE reads in MiXCR, keeping a single row per CDR3 protein. The sample contains about 150,000 distinct CDR3 sequences, roughly 6.3% of which appear only once. Trimming shortened V by 0 bases and J by 8 bases, and 6 bases separated the two germline ends. CDR1 and CDR2 (germline): GTSNPN, SVGIG (reference sequence). The CDR3 spans 11 residues. This sample was included in a study of T-cell memory formation after mild COVID-19. Study background: Clusters were largely donor specific.

The sequence was obtained from an adult woman who had mild COVID-19 (a few samples of this study predate the infection). Cell type and time point are not known. The rearrangement uses TRBV30 and TRBJ2-3; D remains unclear. The specimen sequenced was PBMCs or a T cell subset sorted from them (not recorded which). Written as DNA, the CDR3 is TGTGCCTGGAGTGTACTCGGTACGCAGTATTTT. Translating gives CAWSVLGTQYF.